Shown below are 26 T cell receptor beta chains from a single sample sequenced in a study of glioma-infiltrating T cells after dendritic cell vaccination. The sample's time point: after dendritic cell vaccination, including at tumor progression/relapse. The method was immunoSEQ multiplex PCR; TCRdb's version includes in-frame clones alone and lacks a portion of them. The repertoire holds around 92,000 clones, approximately 84% seen once, with roughly 5.3% in the top ten. The source material was blood, sampled after dendritic cell vaccination. The receptors shown here come from a human donor with glioblastoma.

This sequence joins TRBV7-2 and TRBJ2-5, with 14 bases aligning to TRBD2. Per the germline V gene, CDR1 is SGHTA and CDR2 is FQGNSA. V lost 1 base, J lost 5 bases, and 6 bases stayed unmatched. This CDR3 has 17 amino acids. CDR3 in amino acids: CASSLEGTSGRLETQYF. The CDR3 DNA reads TGTGCCAGCAGCTTAGAGGGGACTAGCGGGAGACTTGAGACCCAGTACTTC.

The rearrangement links TRBV5-1 to TRBJ1-5; possible D gene TRBD1, 5 bases. CDR3 length: 16 residues. The V gene lost 3 bases and the J gene lost 3 bases, with 16 bases spanning the gap. CDR1 and CDR2 (germline): SGHRS, YFSETQ. The CDR3 DNA sequence: TGCGCCAGCAGCTCCTATGCGCAGGGAAACAATCAGCCCCAGCATTTT. Protein sequence: CASSSYAQGNNQPQHF.

Concerning this clone: Given the absence of the conserved phenylalanine or tryptophan at the CDR3 end, a read error is likely. The limits of the CDR3 on the DNA are not certain, so only TCRdb's listed CDR3 is given. CDR3 region: CSAVLAGTELS. The V and J genes are TRBV20-1 and TRBJ2-6; the D call in the table, TRBD2, was not verified against the DNA. Per germline, CDR1 DFQATT and CDR2 SNEGSKA (reference sequence). Inclusive of both ends, the CDR3 amounts to 11 amino acids.

Concerning this clone: The sample holds other DNA sequences that translate to the same CDR3. V gene TRBV5-1 combines with J gene TRBJ1-1; the D is unclear. Germline V CDR1 and CDR2: SGHRS, YFSETQ. With 5 bases removed from V and 1 base from J, the gap between germline ends came to 9 bases. The CDR3 sequence is 13 residues long. CDR3 DNA sequence: TGCGCCAGCAGATTCGCGGGGAACACTGAAGCTTTCTTT. This sequence encodes CASRFAGNTEAFF.

The J gene is TRBJ2-2, the V gene TRBV7-3; 8 bases are a match to TRBD2. The CDR3 loop spans 15 amino acids. Germline-derived CDR1 and CDR2 are SGHTA and FQGTGA. The V and J ends lost 3 bases and 7 bases, in that order; junction bases with no gene match: 7. The CDR3 coding sequence is TGTGCCAGCAGCTTTAGCGGGGAGGCGGGCGGGGAGCTGTTTTTT. As protein: CASSFSGEAGGELFF. Together with reference TRBV7-3 and TRBJ2-2, the CDR3 gives the full variable domain: GAGVSQTPSNKVTEKGKYVELRCDPISGHTALYWYRQSLGQGPEFLIYFQGTGAADDSGLPNDRFFAVRPEGSVSTLKIQRTERGDSAVYLCASSFSGEAGGELFFGEGSRLTVL.

The chain employs TRBV7-6 and TRBJ1-1; D possibly corresponds to TRBD1 (6 bases). CDR3 size: 15 residues. V lost 2 bases and J lost 5, with 15 bases in between. CDR1 SGHVS and CDR2 FNYEAQ come from the germline V gene. CDR3 sequence reads: CASSLRTAGATEAFF. In DNA form, the CDR3 reads TGTGCCAGCAGCTTACGGACAGCTGGGGCAACTGAAGCTTTCTTT.

The V call is TRBV7-9, the J call TRBJ1-1, with 9 bases identical to TRBD1. Trimming cost V 2 bases and J 9 bases; bases outside gene matches: 7. The CDR3 covers 14 residues. Germline lookup yields CDR1 SEHNR and CDR2 FQNEAQ (reference sequence). The CDR3 protein is CASSLSGQGRKAFF. CDR3 nucleotides: TGTGCCAGCAGCTTATCGGGACAGGGAAGGAAAGCTTTCTTT.

In this sample, this clone turned up once. The chain employs TRBV5-1 and TRBJ2-7, with D perhaps TRBD1 (6 bases). The CDR3 loop spans 15 amino acids. V lost 0 bases to trimming and J lost 4 bases, with 14 bases between them. Germline V gene lookup returns CDR1 SGHRS and CDR2 YFSETQ. In nucleotides, the CDR3 is TGCGCCAGCAGCTTGGCCGCCGGGACACCTTACGAGCAGTACTTC. It codes for CASSLAAGTPYEQYF.

The V gene is TRBV6-1, the J gene TRBJ2-7, with 7 nucleotides matching TRBD1. CDR3 size: 14 residues. J was trimmed by 2 bases and V by 10 bases; bases with no gene match: 11. Germline CDR1 reads MNHNS; CDR2 reads SASEGT. CDR3 residues: CAILDPGTAYEQYF. The CDR3 DNA sequence: TGTGCCATTCTCGATCCCGGGACAGCCTACGAGCAGTACTTC.

This chain links TRBV28 with TRBJ2-2; 12 bases agree with TRBD2. Looked up from germline, CDR1 is MDHEN and CDR2 is SYDVKM. The CDR3 totals 15 residues. Trimming cost V 7 bases and J 5 bases; bases outside gene matches: 5. CDR3 in amino acids: CASTRLAGGTGELFF. As DNA, the CDR3 is TGTGCCAGCACAAGGCTAGCGGGGGGGACCGGGGAGCTGTTTTTT.

The chain has TRBV28 and TRBJ2-5; D uncertain. This CDR3 region has 12 residues. Deletions cut 5 bases from V and 0 bases from J, with 4 bases between. Germline CDR1 MDHEN, CDR2 SYDVKM. The CDR3 loop is CASSEYQETQYF. The CDR3 coding sequence is TGTGCCAGCAGTGAGTACCAAGAGACCCAGTACTTC.

V is TRBV6-5 and J is TRBJ1-6; D might be TRBD1 (5 bases). Germline V gene sequence: CDR1 MNHEY, CDR2 SVGAGI. The V end lost 6 bases, the J end lost 6 bases, and 12 bases lay between the germline ends. This CDR3 is built from 14 residues. In DNA form, the CDR3 reads TGTGCCAGCAGGCGCCGGGACTTTAATTCACCCCTCCACTTT. The encoded protein is CASRRRDFNSPLHF.

This sequence joins TRBV28 and TRBJ2-3, with 9 nucleotides matching TRBD2. V lost 8 bases and J lost 4; bases outside the gene matches: 10. The germline CDR1 and CDR2 sequences are MDHEN and SYDVKM. CDR3 length: 15 residues. The CDR3 loop reads CASFRSGSGADTQYF. In DNA, the CDR3 is TGTGCCAGCTTCCGTAGCGGGAGTGGGGCAGATACGCAGTATTTT.

The CDR3 is CASSMFGQGASATEQYF. The CDR3 coding sequence is TGTGCCAGTAGTATGTTTGGACAGGGAGCGTCCGCTACCGAGCAGTACTTC. The V and J genes are TRBV19 and TRBJ2-7; TRBD1 matches 8 bases. The CDR3 covers 17 residues. Losses at the gene ends were 3 bases for V and 6 bases for J; bases not matched to a gene: 16. CDR1 LNHDA and CDR2 SQIVND come from the germline V gene (reference sequence).

The rearrangement links TRBV6-1 to TRBJ2-3; 8 positions match TRBD2. CDR3 size: 15 residues. Germline V CDR1 and CDR2: MNHNS, SASEGT. J was trimmed by 4 bases and V by 2 bases; bases with no gene match: 5. In DNA, the CDR3 is TGTGCCAGCAGTGAAAGCGGGGGAAGGTCAGATACGCAGTATTTT. Encoded protein: CASSESGGRSDTQYF.

V usage is TRBV6-5 and J usage is TRBJ2-3, with D uncertain. Trimming took off 7 bases at V and 8 bases at J, with 10 bases between the two ends. The CDR3 runs to 11 residues. The germline gives CDR1 MNHEY, CDR2 SVGAGI. CDR3 protein: CASTSSTTQYF. In nucleotides, the CDR3 is TGTGCCAGCACCTCGAGTACTACGCAGTATTTT.

The J gene is TRBJ1-2, the V gene TRBV4-1; TRBD1 agrees at 11 bases. This CDR3 comprises 19 residues. With 2 bases clipped from V and 4 bases from J, the junction kept 15 bases outside the gene matches. Germline-derived CDR1 and CDR2 are MGHRA and YSYEKL. The CDR3 protein is CASSQFVIPGQGVPYGYTF. The CDR3 DNA reads TGCGCCAGCAGCCAATTCGTAATCCCGGGACAGGGGGTCCCCTATGGCTACACCTTC.

Here the CDR3 DNA reads TGTGCCATCAGTCTGCACACAGGGCTCTATGGCTACACCTTC. Translated: CAISLHTGLYGYTF. The chain recombines TRBV10-3 with TRBJ1-2; the D gene is possibly TRBD1 (6 bases). Trimming cost V 5 bases and J 4 bases, with 14 bases left between them. The CDR3 extends over 14 amino acids. Per the germline V gene, CDR1 is ENHRY and CDR2 is SYGVKD.

The V and J genes are TRBV18 and TRBJ2-1; 8 bases are a match to TRBD2. With V trimmed by 3 bases and J by 8 bases, 9 bases remained unmatched. The germline V gene has CDR1 KGHSH and CDR2 LQKENI. There are 15 residues in the CDR3. CDR3 sequence (DNA): TGTGCCAGCTCACCTACCGGGACTAGTTTCCATGAGCAGTTCTTC. Protein sequence: CASSPTGTSFHEQFF.

This clone was observed a handful of times. This chain joins TRBV28 and TRBJ2-7; D not certain. The germline V and J ends were trimmed by 4 bases and 2 bases, with 3 bases remaining between them. The CDR3 runs to 11 residues. Germline values: CDR1 MDHEN, CDR2 SYDVKM. In DNA form, the CDR3 reads TGTGCCAGCAGTTCAACCTACGAGCAGTACTTC. It translates to CASSSTYEQYF. The whole variable domain, filled in from reference TRBV28 and TRBJ2-7, reads DVKVTQSSRYLVKRTGEKVFLECVQDMDHENMFWYRQDPGLGLRLIYFSYDVKMKEKGDIPEGYSVSREKKERFSLILESASTNQTSMYLCASSSTYEQYFGPGTRLTVT.

The CDR3 DNA reads as TGCGCCAGCAGCTTGGGAGGGAATGATGAAAAACTGTTTTTT. This translates into CASSLGGNDEKLFF. The gene calls are TRBV5-1 and TRBJ1-4; no definite D call. This CDR3 spans 14 amino acids. In germline, CDR1 is SGHRS, CDR2 YFSETQ. The ends were cut back, 0 bases at V and 6 bases at J, with 9 bases in the middle.

As DNA, the CDR3 is TGTGCCACAGGACTAGCGGGAGATGAGACCCAGTACTTC. It specifies CATGLAGDETQYF. The chain is built from TRBV10-3 and TRBJ2-5; 13 nucleotides match TRBD2. The ends lost 10 bases at V and 5 bases at J; junction bases unmatched: 4. The CDR3 has 13 residues. Germline V lookup: CDR1 ENHRY, CDR2 SYGVKD.

The V call is TRBV7-9, the J call TRBJ2-3, with 7 bases identical to TRBD2. Losses at the gene ends were 4 bases for V and 2 bases for J; bases not matched to a gene: 15. The germline V gene encodes CDR1 SEHNR and CDR2 FQNEAQ (reference sequence). CDR3 length: 18 residues. Here the CDR3 reads CASSSPPRLAANTDTQYF. DNA of the CDR3: TGTGCCAGCAGCTCTCCGCCTCGTCTAGCGGCTAACACAGATACGCAGTATTTT.

The chain joins TRBV5-3 to TRBJ1-5, with D possibly being TRBD1 (5 bases). TRBV5-3 is assigned to the ORF class and has an uncertain function. V lost 3 bases, J lost 4 bases, and 11 bases lay in between. There are 14 residues in the CDR3. The CDR3 coding sequence is TGTGCCAGAAGCTCCGACAGATTTAATCAGCCCCAGCATTTT. Translation: CARSSDRFNQPQHF.

The V call is TRBV30, the J call TRBJ2-7, with 9 nucleotides matching TRBD1. From germline, CDR1 is GTSNPN and CDR2 SVGIG (reference sequence). This CDR3 contains 13 residues. J gave up 4 bases and V 8 bases, and 9 bases lay outside the gene matches. This CDR3 reads CAGGGTGWYEQYF. DNA of the CDR3: TGTGCCGGGGGGGGGACAGGGTGGTACGAGCAGTACTTC.

The chain links TRBV7-2 to TRBJ2-6; D possibly corresponds to TRBD1 (5 bases). The CDR3 contains 14 residues. CDR1 and CDR2 from the germline V gene are SGHTA and FQGNSA. V lost 10 bases and J 2 bases, leaving 12 bases between the germline ends. The CDR3 nucleotides read TGTGCCACATCTGGGGCCCCTGGGGCCAACGTCCTGACTTTC. It codes for CATSGAPGANVLTF.